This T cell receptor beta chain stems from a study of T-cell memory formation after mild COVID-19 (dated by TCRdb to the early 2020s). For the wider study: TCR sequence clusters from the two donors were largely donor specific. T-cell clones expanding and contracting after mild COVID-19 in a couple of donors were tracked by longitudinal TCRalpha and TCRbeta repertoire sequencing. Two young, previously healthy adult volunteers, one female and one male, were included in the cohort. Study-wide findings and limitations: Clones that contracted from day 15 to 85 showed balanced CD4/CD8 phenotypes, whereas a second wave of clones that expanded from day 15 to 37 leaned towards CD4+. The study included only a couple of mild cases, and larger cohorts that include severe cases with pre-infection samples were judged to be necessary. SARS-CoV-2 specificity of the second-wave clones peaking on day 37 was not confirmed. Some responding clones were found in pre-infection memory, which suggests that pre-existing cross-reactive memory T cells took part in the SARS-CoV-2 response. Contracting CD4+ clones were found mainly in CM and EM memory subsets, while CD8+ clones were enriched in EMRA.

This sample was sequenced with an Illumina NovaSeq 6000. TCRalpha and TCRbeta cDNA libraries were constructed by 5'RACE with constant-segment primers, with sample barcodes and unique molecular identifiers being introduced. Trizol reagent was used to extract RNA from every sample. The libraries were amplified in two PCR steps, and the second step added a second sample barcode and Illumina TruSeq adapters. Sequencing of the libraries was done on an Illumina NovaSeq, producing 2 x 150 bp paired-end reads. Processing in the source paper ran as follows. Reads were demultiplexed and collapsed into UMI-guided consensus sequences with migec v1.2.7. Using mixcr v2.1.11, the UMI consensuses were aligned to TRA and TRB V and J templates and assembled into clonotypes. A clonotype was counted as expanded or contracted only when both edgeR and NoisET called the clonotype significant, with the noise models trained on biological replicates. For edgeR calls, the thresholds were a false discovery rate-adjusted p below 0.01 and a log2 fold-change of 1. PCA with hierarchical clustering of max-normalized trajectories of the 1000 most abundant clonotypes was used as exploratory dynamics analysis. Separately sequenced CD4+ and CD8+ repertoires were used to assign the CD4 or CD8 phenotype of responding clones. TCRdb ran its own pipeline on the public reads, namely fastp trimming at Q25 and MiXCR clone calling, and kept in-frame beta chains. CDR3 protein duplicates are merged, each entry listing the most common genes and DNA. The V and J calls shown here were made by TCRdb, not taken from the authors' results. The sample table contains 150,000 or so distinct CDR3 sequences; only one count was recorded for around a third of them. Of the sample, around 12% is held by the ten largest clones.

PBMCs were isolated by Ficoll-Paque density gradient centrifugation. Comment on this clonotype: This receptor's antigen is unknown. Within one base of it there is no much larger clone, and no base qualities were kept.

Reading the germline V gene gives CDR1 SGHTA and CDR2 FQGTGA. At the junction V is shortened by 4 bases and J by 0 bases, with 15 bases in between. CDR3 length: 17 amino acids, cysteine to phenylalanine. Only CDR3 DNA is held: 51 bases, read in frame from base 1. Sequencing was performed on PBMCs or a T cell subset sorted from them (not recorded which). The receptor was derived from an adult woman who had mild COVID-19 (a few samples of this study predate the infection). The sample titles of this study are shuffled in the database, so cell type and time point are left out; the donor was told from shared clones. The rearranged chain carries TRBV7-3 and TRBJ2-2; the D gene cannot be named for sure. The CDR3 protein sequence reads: CASSSSPERSNTGELFF. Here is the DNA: TGTGCCAGCAGCTCTTCGCCCGAGCGATCGAACACCGGGGAGCTGTTTTTT.